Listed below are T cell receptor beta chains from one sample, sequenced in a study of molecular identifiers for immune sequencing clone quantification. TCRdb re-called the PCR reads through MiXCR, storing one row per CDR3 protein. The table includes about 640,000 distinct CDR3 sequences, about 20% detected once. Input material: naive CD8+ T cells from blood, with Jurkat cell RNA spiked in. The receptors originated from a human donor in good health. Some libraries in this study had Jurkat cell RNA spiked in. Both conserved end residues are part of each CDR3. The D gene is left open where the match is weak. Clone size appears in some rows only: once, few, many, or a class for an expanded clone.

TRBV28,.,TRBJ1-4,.,CASNRWGTNEKLFF,TGTGCCAGCAACCGGTGGGGGACTAATGAAAAACTGTTTTTT
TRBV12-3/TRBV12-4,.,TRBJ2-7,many,CASSFGTAEQYF,TGTGCCAGCAGTTTCGGGACTGCCGAGCAGTACTTC
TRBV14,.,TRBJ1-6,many,CASSPDSYNSPLHF,TGTGCCAGCAGTCCGGACAGTTATAATTCACCCCTCCACTTT
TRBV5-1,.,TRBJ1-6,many,CASSLETPNIISPLHF,TGCGCCAGCAGCTTGGAGACACCGAATATAATTTCACCCCTCCACTTT
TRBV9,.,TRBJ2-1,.,CASSGESGLSYNEQFF,TGTGCCAGCAGCGGGGAAAGCGGCCTCTCCTACAATGAGCAGTTCTTC
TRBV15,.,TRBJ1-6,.,CATSRDLSGGKNSPLHF,TGTGCCACCAGCAGAGATCTCTCGGGGGGCAAGAATTCACCCCTCCACTTT
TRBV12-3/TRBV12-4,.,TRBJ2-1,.,CASTQGLNEQFF,TGTGCCAGCACCCAGGGCCTCAATGAGCAGTTCTTC
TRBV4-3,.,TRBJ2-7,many,CASSQERQSGYEQYF,TGCGCCAGCAGCCAAGAGAGACAGTCCGGGTACGAGCAGTACTTC
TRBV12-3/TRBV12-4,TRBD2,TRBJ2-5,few,CASSPPGLAGGNQETQYF,TGTGCCAGCAGTCCCCCCGGATTAGCGGGGGGCAACCAAGAGACCCAGTACTTC
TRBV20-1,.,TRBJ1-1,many,CSATAGVAEAFF,TGCAGTGCTACAGCAGGGGTGGCTGAAGCTTTCTTT
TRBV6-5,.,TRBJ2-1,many,CASSYGGTGGAAYNEQFF,TGTGCCAGCAGTTACGGGGGTACCGGGGGCGCGGCCTACAATGAGCAGTTCTTC
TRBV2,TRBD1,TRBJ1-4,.,CASGTGVSENEKLFF,TGTGCCAGCGGGACAGGGGTTTCAGAAAATGAAAAACTGTTTTTT
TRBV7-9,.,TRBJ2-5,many,CASSLILGQETQYF,TGTGCCAGCAGCTTAATATTGGGACAAGAGACCCAGTACTTC
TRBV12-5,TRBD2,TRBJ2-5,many,CASHTSGGHQETQYF,TGTGCTAGTCATACTAGCGGGGGGCACCAAGAGACCCAGTACTTC
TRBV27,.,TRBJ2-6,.,CASSPHRGSGANVLTF,TGTGCCAGCAGTCCACACCGGGGGAGTGGGGCCAACGTCCTGACTTTC
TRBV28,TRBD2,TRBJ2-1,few,CASSSRLAGHIYNEQFF,TGTGCCAGCAGTTCCAGACTAGCGGGACACATCTACAATGAGCAGTTCTTC
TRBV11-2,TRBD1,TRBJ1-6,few,CASSSPGTGTSPLHF,TGTGCCAGCAGCTCCCCCGGGACAGGGACTTCACCCCTCCACTTT
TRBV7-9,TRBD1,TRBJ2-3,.,CASSASAGGSADTQYF,TGTGCCAGCAGCGCATCAGCAGGGGGCTCAGCAGATACGCAGTATTTT
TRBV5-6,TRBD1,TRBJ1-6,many,CASSQEGQGPGPPLHF,TGTGCCAGCAGCCAGGAGGGACAGGGGCCCGGTCCACCCCTCCACTTT
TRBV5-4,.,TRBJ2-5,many,CASSLDGPETQYF,TGTGCCAGCAGCTTGGACGGTCCAGAGACCCAGTACTTC
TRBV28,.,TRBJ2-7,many,CASSFLAAAPREQYF,TGTGCCAGCAGTTTTTTGGCTGCTGCCCCTAGAGAGCAGTACTTC
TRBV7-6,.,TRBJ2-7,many,CASSPTTGINEQYF,TGTGCCAGCAGCCCGACGACAGGAATCAACGAGCAGTACTTC
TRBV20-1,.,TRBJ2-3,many,CSASPGITDTQYF,TGCAGTGCTAGTCCGGGGATCACAGATACGCAGTATTTT
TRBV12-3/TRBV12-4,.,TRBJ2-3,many,CASRDYPPQDTQYF,TGTGCCAGCAGAGACTATCCCCCCCAGGATACGCAGTATTTT
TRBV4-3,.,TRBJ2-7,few,CASSTDYLNYEQYF,TGCGCCAGCAGCACGGACTACCTTAACTACGAGCAGTACTTC
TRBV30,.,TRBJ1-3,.,CAWDTTRGNTIYF,TGTGCCTGGGATACGACACGGGGAAACACCATATATTTT
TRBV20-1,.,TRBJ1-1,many,CSAQRTEVTEAFF,TGCAGTGCCCAAAGGACAGAAGTCACTGAAGCTTTCTTT
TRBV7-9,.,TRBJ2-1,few,CASRSRSGVDNEQFF,TGTGCCAGCAGATCACGGTCGGGGGTCGACAATGAGCAGTTCTTC
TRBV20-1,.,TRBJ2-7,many,CSATHRARYEQYF,TGCAGTGCTACACACAGGGCGAGGTACGAGCAGTACTTC
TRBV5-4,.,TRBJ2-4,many,CASSRPGELAKNIQYF,TGTGCCAGCAGCCGCCCTGGTGAGCTAGCCAAAAACATTCAGTACTTC
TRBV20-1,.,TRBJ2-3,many,CSATIGFIQGKGDTQYF,TGCAGTGCTACCATAGGATTCATACAGGGAAAGGGAGATACGCAGTATTTT
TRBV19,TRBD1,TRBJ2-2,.,CASSIILAGGTGELFF,TGTGCCAGTAGTATAATCCTGGCAGGGGGCACCGGGGAGCTGTTTTTT
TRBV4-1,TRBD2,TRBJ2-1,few,CASSQAHRTSGDYNEQFF,TGCGCCAGCAGCCAAGCCCACAGGACTAGCGGGGACTACAATGAGCAGTTCTTC
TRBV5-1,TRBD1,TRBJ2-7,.,CASSNDRGVGNEQYF,TGCGCCAGCAGTAATGACAGGGGTGTTGGGAACGAGCAGTACTTC
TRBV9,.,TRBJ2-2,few,CASSGWWADGELFF,TGTGCCAGCAGTGGATGGTGGGCGGACGGGGAGCTGTTTTTT
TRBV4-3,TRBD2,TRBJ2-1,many,CASSQDTGGASDEQFF,TGCGCCAGCAGCCAAGATACCGGGGGGGCCAGTGATGAGCAGTTCTTC
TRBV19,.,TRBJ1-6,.,CANSWDTYNSPLHF,TGTGCCAATAGTTGGGACACCTATAATTCACCCCTCCACTTT
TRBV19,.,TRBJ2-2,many,CASSISGLVTGELFF,TGTGCCAGTAGTATTTCGGGTCTTGTGACCGGGGAGCTGTTTTTT
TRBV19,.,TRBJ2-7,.,CASSIVGDSYEQYF,TGTGCCAGTAGTATAGTTGGGGACTCCTACGAGCAGTACTTC
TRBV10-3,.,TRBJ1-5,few,CAISGTDSNQPQHF,TGTGCCATCAGTGGGACGGATAGCAATCAGCCCCAGCATTTT
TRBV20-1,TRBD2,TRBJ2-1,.,CSAKGLADNNEQSF,TGCAGTGCTAAGGGACTAGCGGATAACAATGAGCAGTCCTTC
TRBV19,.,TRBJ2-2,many,CASNELQGWTGELFF,TGTGCCAGTAACGAACTCCAGGGGTGGACCGGGGAGCTGTTTTTT
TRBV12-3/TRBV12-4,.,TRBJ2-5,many,CASSRTAQETQYF,TGTGCCAGCAGTAGGACTGCTCAAGAGACCCAGTACTTC
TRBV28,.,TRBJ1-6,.,CASSFRGGNSPLHF,TGTGCCAGCAGTTTTCGGGGGGGTAATTCACCCCTCCACTTT
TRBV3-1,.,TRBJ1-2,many,CASSQVPTQANYGYTF,TGTGCCAGCAGCCAAGTTCCGACACAAGCTAACTATGGCTACACCTTC
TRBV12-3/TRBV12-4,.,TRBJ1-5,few,CASSFGQGGDQPQHF,TGTGCCAGCAGTTTCGGGCAGGGTGGCGATCAGCCCCAGCATTTT
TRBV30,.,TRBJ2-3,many,CAWGQSTDTQYF,TGTGCCTGGGGACAGAGCACAGATACGCAGTATTTT
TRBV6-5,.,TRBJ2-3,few,CASSDRDGYTDTQYF,TGTGCCAGCAGTGACCGGGACGGTTACACAGATACGCAGTATTTT
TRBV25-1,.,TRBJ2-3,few,CASSENTQYF,TGTGCCAGCAGTGAAAATACGCAGTATTTT
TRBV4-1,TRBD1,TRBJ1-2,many,CASSQTQGASSYGYTF,TGCGCCAGCAGCCAGACACAGGGGGCTTCTAGCTATGGCTACACCTTC
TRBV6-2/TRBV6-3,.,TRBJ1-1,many,CASSSGNNEAFF,TGTGCCAGCAGTTCCGGGAACAATGAAGCTTTCTTT
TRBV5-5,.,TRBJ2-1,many,CASSPDARRSYNEQFF,TGTGCCAGCAGCCCCGACGCGCGACGATCCTACAATGAGCAGTTCTTC
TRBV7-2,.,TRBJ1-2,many,CASSLFTTPGVDDYGYTF,TGTGCCAGCAGCTTATTTACCACTCCAGGGGTAGACGACTATGGCTACACCTTC
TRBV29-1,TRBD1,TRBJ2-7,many,CSVTGTGGHEQYF,TGCAGCGTGACCGGGACAGGGGGCCACGAGCAGTACTTC
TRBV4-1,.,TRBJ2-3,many,CASRLRGGRDTQYF,TGCGCCAGCAGACTCAGGGGGGGGAGAGATACGCAGTATTTT